These T cell receptor beta chains were read from a single sample in a study of human T cells and chemical hapten exposure. TCRdb reprocessed the RACE reads via MiXCR and lists one record per CDR3 protein. The profile shows roughly 62,000 distinct CDR3 sequences, roughly an eighth of them singletons. Sequencing was performed on whole blood, taken in connection with sensitization to the hapten diphenylcyclopropenone (DPC). Source of these receptors: a man aged 25 to 40 with alopecia areata. Some clones in this sample may be carry-over from other donors' samples. The CDR3 runs from the conserved cysteine through the conserved F or W. The D gene is left open where the match is weak. Where a row states a size, it is once, few, many or the class of an expanded clone; other rows omit it.

D gene: TRBD1
V gene: TRBV9
clone size: few
J gene: TRBJ2-7
CDR3 DNA: TGTGCCAGCAGCCCCCTTGAGGGACAGGGGCTGGTGGGCGAGCAGTACTTC
CDR3 protein: CASSPLEGQGLVGEQYF

D gene: -
V gene: TRBV27
clone size: -
J gene: TRBJ2-7
CDR3 DNA: TGTGCCATCGGACAGACATACGAGCAGTACTTC
CDR3 protein: CAIGQTYEQYF

D gene: -
V gene: TRBV7-6
clone size: -
J gene: TRBJ2-7
CDR3 DNA: TGTGCCAGCAGCCTGGTGGTCGGCCAGGACGAGCAGTACTTC
CDR3 protein: CASSLVVGQDEQYF

D gene: -
V gene: TRBV11-2
clone size: many
J gene: TRBJ2-6
CDR3 DNA: TGTGCCAGCAGCTTAGTTAGTAGGTTCGCTGGGGCCAACGTCCTGACTTTC
CDR3 protein: CASSLVSRFAGANVLTF

D gene: -
V gene: TRBV12-3/TRBV12-4
clone size: many
J gene: TRBJ1-1
CDR3 DNA: TGTGCCAGCAGTTTCGGGGAAGGATCTGAAGCTTTCTTT
CDR3 protein: CASSFGEGSEAFF

D gene: -
V gene: TRBV5-6
clone size: few
J gene: TRBJ2-1
CDR3 DNA: TGTGCCAGCAGCTTGGGCATCTCAGATGAGCAGTTCTTC
CDR3 protein: CASSLGISDEQFF

D gene: -
V gene: TRBV29-1
clone size: few
J gene: TRBJ1-3
CDR3 DNA: TGCAGCGCCGCAGGGCTCTACTCTGGAAACACCATATATTTT
CDR3 protein: CSAAGLYSGNTIYF

D gene: -
V gene: TRBV6-5
clone size: many
J gene: TRBJ1-5
CDR3 DNA: TGTGCCAGCAGTTACGGGGTCCGACAGCCCCAGCATTTT
CDR3 protein: CASSYGVRQPQHF

D gene: -
V gene: TRBV9
clone size: -
J gene: TRBJ2-5
CDR3 DNA: TGTGCCAGCAGCCGAGGGGCTAGCGATCAAGAGACCCAGTACTTC
CDR3 protein: CASSRGASDQETQYF

D gene: -
V gene: TRBV9
clone size: few
J gene: TRBJ1-6
CDR3 DNA: TGTGCCAGTTCTTCTGGGCCCCACTCCTATAATTCACCCCTCCACTTT
CDR3 protein: CASSSGPHSYNSPLHF

D gene: -
V gene: TRBV5-1
clone size: -
J gene: TRBJ2-7
CDR3 DNA: TGCGCCAGCAGCTTGGGGCAGTCTTCCTCCTACGAGCAGTACTTC
CDR3 protein: CASSLGQSSSYEQYF

D gene: TRBD1
V gene: TRBV12-3/TRBV12-4
clone size: many
J gene: TRBJ1-1
CDR3 DNA: TGTGCCATCACCCTCTCCACATGGACAGGGGACACTGAAGCTTTCTTT
CDR3 protein: CAITLSTWTGDTEAFF

D gene: -
V gene: TRBV5-1
clone size: -
J gene: TRBJ2-3
CDR3 DNA: TGCGCCAGCAGCATCCGACCCACCAGCACAGATACGCAGTATTTT
CDR3 protein: CASSIRPTSTDTQYF

D gene: -
V gene: TRBV9
clone size: -
J gene: TRBJ1-6
CDR3 DNA: TGTGCCAGCAGCGTAACAGCGGGTAATTCACCCCTCCACTTT
CDR3 protein: CASSVTAGNSPLHF

D gene: -
V gene: TRBV12-3/TRBV12-4
clone size: -
J gene: TRBJ1-5
CDR3 DNA: TGTGCCAGCAGCCCCGGGGGTTTCAATCAGCCCCAGCATTTT
CDR3 protein: CASSPGGFNQPQHF

D gene: -
V gene: TRBV12-3/TRBV12-4
clone size: -
J gene: TRBJ2-2
CDR3 DNA: TGTGCCAGCAGTCCACTCCTCTACACCGGGGAGCTGTTTTTT
CDR3 protein: CASSPLLYTGELFF

D gene: -
V gene: TRBV7-9
clone size: many
J gene: TRBJ1-3
CDR3 DNA: TGTGCCAGCAGCGGGGAGGCAAAGGCCGGCAGCTCTGGAAACACCATATATTTT
CDR3 protein: CASSGEAKAGSSGNTIYF

D gene: -
V gene: TRBV7-9
clone size: -
J gene: TRBJ2-7
CDR3 DNA: TGTGCCAGCAGCTTAGCGGCACTGGAGGCCGAGCAGTACTTC
CDR3 protein: CASSLAALEAEQYF

D gene: TRBD2
V gene: TRBV9
clone size: few
J gene: TRBJ2-7
CDR3 DNA: TGTGCCAGCAGCCCGGCCCGGGGGCAGCGGGGGGTTCAGAACGAGCAGTACTTC
CDR3 protein: CASSPARGQRGVQNEQYF

D gene: -
V gene: TRBV20-1
clone size: -
J gene: TRBJ1-5
CDR3 DNA: TGCAGTGCTAGCGGTACCCACAATCAGCCCCAGCATTTT
CDR3 protein: CSASGTHNQPQHF

D gene: TRBD1
V gene: TRBV20-1
clone size: many
J gene: TRBJ2-4
CDR3 DNA: TGCAGTGCTACGGAATACAGGGGAGCCAAAAACATTCAGTACTTC
CDR3 protein: CSATEYRGAKNIQYF

D gene: -
V gene: TRBV7-2
clone size: -
J gene: TRBJ2-1
CDR3 DNA: TGTGCCAGCAGCTTGACTAGTCTGTCGTACTATGAGCAGTTCTTC
CDR3 protein: CASSLTSLSYYEQFF

D gene: -
V gene: TRBV4-3
clone size: -
J gene: TRBJ2-7
CDR3 DNA: TGCGCCAGCAGCCAAGGGTATGCGGCAGGGAAAGAGCAGTACTTC
CDR3 protein: CASSQGYAAGKEQYF

D gene: TRBD1
V gene: TRBV20-1
clone size: few
J gene: TRBJ2-7
CDR3 DNA: TGCAGTGCTAGATCCCCTTCAGGGGGACAGGGGGCCTACGAGCAGTACTTC
CDR3 protein: CSARSPSGGQGAYEQYF

D gene: -
V gene: TRBV20-1
clone size: -
J gene: TRBJ1-6
CDR3 DNA: TGCAGTGCCCTGGGCGCGTTTAATTCACCCCTCCACTTT
CDR3 protein: CSALGAFNSPLHF

D gene: TRBD2
V gene: TRBV7-9
clone size: -
J gene: TRBJ2-3
CDR3 DNA: TGTGCCAGCAGCTCCGGGACTACAAACACAGATACGCAGTATTTT
CDR3 protein: CASSSGTTNTDTQYF

D gene: TRBD1
V gene: TRBV6-6
clone size: few
J gene: TRBJ2-7
CDR3 DNA: TGTGCCAGCAGTCGGACAGGTACCAGCTCCTACGAGCAGTACTTC
CDR3 protein: CASSRTGTSSYEQYF

D gene: TRBD1
V gene: TRBV28
clone size: -
J gene: TRBJ1-6
CDR3 DNA: TGTGCCAGCAGTCTACCAGGGGGCCGGTTACTGACGAGCTCCTATAATTCACCCCTCCACTTT
CDR3 protein: CASSLPGGRLLTSSYNSPLHF

D gene: -
V gene: TRBV29-1
clone size: few
J gene: TRBJ1-1
CDR3 DNA: TGCAGCGTTGGGTCAGACACTGAAGCTTTCTTT
CDR3 protein: CSVGSDTEAFF

D gene: -
V gene: TRBV29-1
clone size: few
J gene: TRBJ1-1
CDR3 DNA: TGCAGCGCTCCGAGACAGGTCGGGACTGAAGCTTTCTTT
CDR3 protein: CSAPRQVGTEAFF

D gene: -
V gene: TRBV9
clone size: few
J gene: TRBJ2-1
CDR3 DNA: TGTGCCAGCAGCCCCCGATACAATGAGCAGTTCTTC
CDR3 protein: CASSPRYNEQFF

D gene: -
V gene: TRBV29-1
clone size: many
J gene: TRBJ1-5
CDR3 DNA: TGCAGCGTTTCGGTCAACAATCAGCCCCAGCATTTT
CDR3 protein: CSVSVNNQPQHF

D gene: TRBD1
V gene: TRBV7-9
clone size: many
J gene: TRBJ1-1
CDR3 DNA: TGTGCCAGCAGCTCAGGGGGAAATACGTTGAAAGCTTTCTTT
CDR3 protein: CASSSGGNTLKAFF

D gene: -
V gene: TRBV27
clone size: few
J gene: TRBJ1-3
CDR3 DNA: TGTGCCAGCAGTTTAGGCGGCTTTGGAAACACCATATATTTT
CDR3 protein: CASSLGGFGNTIYF

D gene: -
V gene: TRBV20-1
clone size: few
J gene: TRBJ1-5
CDR3 DNA: TGCAGCGTAGGACAGCTTACTTTGCTAAATCAGCCCCAGCATTTT
CDR3 protein: CSVGQLTLLNQPQHF

D gene: TRBD1
V gene: TRBV29-1
clone size: many
J gene: TRBJ1-2
CDR3 DNA: TGCAGCGGTGGACAGGGCTATGGCTACACCTTC
CDR3 protein: CSGGQGYGYTF

D gene: -
V gene: TRBV7-7
clone size: many
J gene: TRBJ2-7
CDR3 DNA: TGTGCCAGCAGCTTAGGGGGGAACTCCTACGAGCAGTACTTC
CDR3 protein: CASSLGGNSYEQYF

D gene: TRBD2
V gene: TRBV4-2
clone size: many
J gene: TRBJ2-3
CDR3 DNA: TGTGCCAGCAGCCAAGGTCCCGGGACTAGCGGGGGATCAGATACGCAGTATTTT
CDR3 protein: CASSQGPGTSGGSDTQYF

D gene: TRBD2
V gene: TRBV9
clone size: many
J gene: TRBJ2-3
CDR3 DNA: TGTGCCAGCGGGAGAAGCGGGGGGGGCACAGATACGCAGTATTTT
CDR3 protein: CASGRSGGGTDTQYF

D gene: -
V gene: TRBV7-9
clone size: -
J gene: TRBJ1-6
CDR3 DNA: TGTGCCAGCAGCCCAGAGGTCCGAGGGTGGGGTGGCTCCTATAATTCACCCCTCCACTTT
CDR3 protein: CASSPEVRGWGGSYNSPLHF

D gene: -
V gene: TRBV6-5
clone size: many
J gene: TRBJ1-1
CDR3 DNA: TGTGCCAGCAGCTCCGGGATAGGGAACACTGAAGCTTTCTTT
CDR3 protein: CASSSGIGNTEAFF

D gene: -
V gene: TRBV18
clone size: few
J gene: TRBJ1-1
CDR3 DNA: TGTGCCAGCTCACCAGGGACAAGGGGAAAAGCTTTCTTT
CDR3 protein: CASSPGTRGKAFF

D gene: -
V gene: TRBV27
clone size: -
J gene: TRBJ1-2
CDR3 DNA: TGTGCCAGTTCCACGGGTTCCCTGCACTATGGCTACACCTTC
CDR3 protein: CASSTGSLHYGYTF

D gene: -
V gene: TRBV3-1
clone size: few
J gene: TRBJ1-6
CDR3 DNA: TGTGCCAGCAGCCAAGATTGGGGAGATTCACCCCTCCACTTT
CDR3 protein: CASSQDWGDSPLHF

D gene: -
V gene: TRBV11-2
clone size: many
J gene: TRBJ2-3
CDR3 DNA: TGTGCCAGCAGCTTAGGGGGGGCCCCCACAGATACGCAGTATTTT
CDR3 protein: CASSLGGAPTDTQYF

D gene: -
V gene: TRBV20-1
clone size: few
J gene: TRBJ2-1
CDR3 DNA: TGCAGTGCTAGAGACAGGCAGCAGCCCTTCTTC
CDR3 protein: CSARDRQQPFF

D gene: TRBD2
V gene: TRBV12-3/TRBV12-4
clone size: few
J gene: TRBJ2-3
CDR3 DNA: TGTGCCAGCAGTCCTGCCGGGACTATTAACGGCACAGATACGCAGTATTTT
CDR3 protein: CASSPAGTINGTDTQYF

D gene: TRBD1
V gene: TRBV6-2/TRBV6-3
clone size: many
J gene: TRBJ2-5
CDR3 DNA: TGTGCCAGCAGTCAGACAGGGGGGAAAGAGACCCAGTACTTC
CDR3 protein: CASSQTGGKETQYF

D gene: -
V gene: TRBV12-3/TRBV12-4
clone size: many
J gene: TRBJ2-7
CDR3 DNA: TGTGCCAGCGGGTGGTCCCTCTCCTACGAGCAGTACTTC
CDR3 protein: CASGWSLSYEQYF

D gene: TRBD1
V gene: TRBV2
clone size: many
J gene: TRBJ2-1
CDR3 DNA: TGTGCCAGCATCCGGGACAGGTCTTACAATGAGCAGTTCTTC
CDR3 protein: CASIRDRSYNEQFF

D gene: -
V gene: TRBV11-1
clone size: -
J gene: TRBJ1-1
CDR3 DNA: TGTGCCAGCAGCCTAACCCGACGGGACATTACTGAAGCTTTCTTT
CDR3 protein: CASSLTRRDITEAFF

D gene: -
V gene: TRBV6-2/TRBV6-3
clone size: many
J gene: TRBJ2-7
CDR3 DNA: TGTGCCAGCAGCTCCGGGACTCGCCGGTACGAGCAGTACTTC
CDR3 protein: CASSSGTRRYEQYF

D gene: -
V gene: TRBV12-3/TRBV12-4
clone size: many
J gene: TRBJ2-1
CDR3 DNA: TGTGCCAGCAGCTCTAACGGGAATGAGCAGTTCTTC
CDR3 protein: CASSSNGNEQFF

D gene: TRBD1
V gene: TRBV7-2
clone size: -
J gene: TRBJ2-6
CDR3 DNA: TGTGTTTTAGACAGGGTTGAAGGGGCCAACGTCCTGACTTTC
CDR3 protein: CVLDRVEGANVLTF

D gene: -
V gene: TRBV7-6
clone size: few
J gene: TRBJ2-5
CDR3 DNA: TGTGCCAGCAGCTTGATCTTAGCCAAGGAGACCCAGTACTTC
CDR3 protein: CASSLILAKETQYF

D gene: -
V gene: TRBV7-8
clone size: many
J gene: TRBJ2-2
CDR3 DNA: TGTGCCAGCACCCCACGGAGGGGGTCCACCGGGGAGCTGTTTTTT
CDR3 protein: CASTPRRGSTGELFF